The 3 T cell receptor beta chains in this list originate from one sample, sequenced in a study of cytomegalovirus exposure and HLA in healthy donors. Primers for the PCR totalled 60 Vbeta and 13 Jbeta. The repertoire was sequenced with immunoSEQ multiplex PCR; TCRdb's copy has only in-frame clones and lacks some. The sample has roughly 140,000 clones; roughly 80% are singletons. The sequenced sample was PBMCs. Source of these receptors: a man in his forties in good health and CMV-seropositive.

The chain employs TRBV2 and TRBJ2-1; 12 positions agree with TRBD2. The CDR3 sequence is 18 residues long. The germline V gene encodes CDR1 SNHLY and CDR2 FYNNEI. J gave up 0 bases and V 10 bases, and 13 bases lay outside the gene matches. The CDR3 loop is CATKGLAGGGSSYNEQFF. CDR3 in DNA: TGTGCCACCAAAGGGCTAGCGGGAGGGGGGAGCTCCTACAATGAGCAGTTCTTC.

V is TRBV7-2 and J is TRBJ1-3; maybe TRBD1 (6 bases). The CDR3 has 17 residues. Trimming shortened V by 0 bases and J by 4 bases, and 16 bases separated the two germline ends. Germline CDR1 reads SGHTA; CDR2 reads FQGNSA. The CDR3 nucleotides are TGTGCCAGCAGCTTAGCGGGACATTCTTTGAGGGGAAACACCATATATTTT. Translated, it gives CASSLAGHSLRGNTIYF.

This sequence joins TRBV5-1 and TRBJ2-5; 9 bases agree with TRBD2. With V trimmed by 3 bases and J by 1 base, 4 bases remained unmatched. The CDR3 consists of 15 residues. Germline assignment: CDR1 SGHRS and CDR2 YFSETQ. This CDR3 reads CASSSASGAQETQYF. CDR3 coding DNA: TGCGCCAGCAGCTCCGCTAGCGGGGCCCAAGAGACCCAGTACTTC.